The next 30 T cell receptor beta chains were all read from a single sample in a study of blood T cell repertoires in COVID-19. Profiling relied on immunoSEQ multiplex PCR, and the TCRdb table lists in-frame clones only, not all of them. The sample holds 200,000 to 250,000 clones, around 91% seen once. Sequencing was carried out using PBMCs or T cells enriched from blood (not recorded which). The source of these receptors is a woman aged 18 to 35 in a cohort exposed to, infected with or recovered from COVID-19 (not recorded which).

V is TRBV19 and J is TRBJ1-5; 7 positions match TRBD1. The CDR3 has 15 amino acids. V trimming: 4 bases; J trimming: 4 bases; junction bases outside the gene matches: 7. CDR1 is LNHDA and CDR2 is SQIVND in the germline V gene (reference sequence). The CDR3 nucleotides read TGTGCCAGTAGTAAGCAGGGACAGAATAATCAGCCCCAGCATTTT. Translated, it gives CASSKQGQNNQPQHF.

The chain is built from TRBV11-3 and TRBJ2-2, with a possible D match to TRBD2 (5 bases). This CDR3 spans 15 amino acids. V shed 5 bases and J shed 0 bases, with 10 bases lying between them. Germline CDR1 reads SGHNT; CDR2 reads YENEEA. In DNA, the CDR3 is TGTGCCAGCAGCCTCGCCGGGGCGAACACCGGGGAGCTGTTTTTT. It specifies CASSLAGANTGELFF.

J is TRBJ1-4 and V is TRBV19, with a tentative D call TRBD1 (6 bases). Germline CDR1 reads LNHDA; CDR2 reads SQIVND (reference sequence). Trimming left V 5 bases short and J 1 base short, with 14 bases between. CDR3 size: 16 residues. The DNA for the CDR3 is TGTGCCAGTAGTCTTCGAGGGGGTGGAACTAATGAAAAACTGTTTTTT. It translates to CASSLRGGGTNEKLFF.

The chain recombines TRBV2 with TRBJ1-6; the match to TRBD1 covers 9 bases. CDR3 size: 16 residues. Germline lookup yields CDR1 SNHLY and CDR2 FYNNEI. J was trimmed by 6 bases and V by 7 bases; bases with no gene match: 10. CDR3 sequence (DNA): TGTGCCAGCATCCTTACTCGGACAGGGGTTAATTCACCCCTCCACTTT. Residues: CASILTRTGVNSPLHF.

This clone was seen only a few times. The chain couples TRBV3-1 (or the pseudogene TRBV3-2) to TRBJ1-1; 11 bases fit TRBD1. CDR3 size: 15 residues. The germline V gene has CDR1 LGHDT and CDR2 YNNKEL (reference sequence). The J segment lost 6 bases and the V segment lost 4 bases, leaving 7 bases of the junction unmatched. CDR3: CASSRSGQGAAEAFF. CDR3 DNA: TGTGCCAGCAGCCGTTCCGGACAGGGGGCGGCTGAAGCTTTCTTT.

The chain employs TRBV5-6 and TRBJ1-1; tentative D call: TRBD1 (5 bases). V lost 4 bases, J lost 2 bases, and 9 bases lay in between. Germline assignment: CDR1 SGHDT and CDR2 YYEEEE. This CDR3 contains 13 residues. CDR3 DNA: TGTGCCAGCAGCAGACAGTACAACACTGAAGCTTTCTTT. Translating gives CASSRQYNTEAFF.

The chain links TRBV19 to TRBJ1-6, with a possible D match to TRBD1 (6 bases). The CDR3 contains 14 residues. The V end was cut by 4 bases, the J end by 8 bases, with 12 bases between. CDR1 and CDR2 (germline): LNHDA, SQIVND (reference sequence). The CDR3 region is CASSNGQFDSPLHF. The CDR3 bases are TGTGCCAGTAGTAACGGACAGTTCGATTCACCCCTCCACTTT. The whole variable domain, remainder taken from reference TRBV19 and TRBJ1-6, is DGGITQSPKYLFRKEGQNVTLSCEQNLNHDAMYWYRQDPGQGLRLIYYSQIVNDFQKGDIAEGYSVSREKKESFPLTVTSAQKNPTAFYLCASSNGQFDSPLHFGNGTRLTVT.

The CDR3 sequence is CASSLTVEQYF. CDR3 sequence (DNA): TGTGCCAGCAGCTTGACGGTCGAGCAGTACTTC. The V gene is TRBV5-6, the J gene TRBJ2-7; no clear D. Between the trimmed V and J ends, which lost 1 base and 6 bases, there was a span of 5 bases. The CDR3 is made up of 11 amino acids. Germline loops: CDR1 SGHDT, CDR2 YYEEEE.

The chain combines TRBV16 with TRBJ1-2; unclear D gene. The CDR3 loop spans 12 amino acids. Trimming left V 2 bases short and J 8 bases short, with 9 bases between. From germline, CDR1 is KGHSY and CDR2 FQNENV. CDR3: CASSQHTGGYTF. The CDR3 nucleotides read TGTGCCAGCAGCCAACACACGGGGGGCTACACCTTC. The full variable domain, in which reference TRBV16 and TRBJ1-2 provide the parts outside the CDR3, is GEEVAQTPKHLVRGEGQKAKLYCAPIKGHSYVFWYQQVLKNEFKFLISFQNENVFDETGMPKERFSAKCLPNSPCSLEIQATKLEDSAVYFCASSQHTGGYTFGSGTRLTVV.

CDR3 DNA: TGTGCCAGCAGTGGGGAGGGGACCCAGTACTTC. It encodes CASSGEGTQYF. The V and J genes are TRBV2 and TRBJ2-5, with 7 bases aligning to TRBD2. V shed 4 bases, J shed 7 bases, and the junction held 0 bases outside the gene matches. The CDR3 has 11 amino acids. Germline V gene sequence: CDR1 SNHLY, CDR2 FYNNEI.

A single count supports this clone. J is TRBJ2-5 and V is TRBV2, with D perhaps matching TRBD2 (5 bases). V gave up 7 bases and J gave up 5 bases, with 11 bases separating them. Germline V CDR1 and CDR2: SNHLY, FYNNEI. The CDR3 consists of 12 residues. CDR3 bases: TGTGCCAGCATAGTAGCGAGGGAGACCCAGTACTTC. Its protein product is CASIVARETQYF. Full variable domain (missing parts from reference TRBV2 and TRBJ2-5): EPEVTQTPSHQVTQMGQEVILRCVPISNHLYFYWYRQILGQKVEFLVSFYNNEISEKSEIFDDQFSVERPDGSNFTLKIRSTKLEDSAMYFCASIVARETQYFGPGTRLLVL.

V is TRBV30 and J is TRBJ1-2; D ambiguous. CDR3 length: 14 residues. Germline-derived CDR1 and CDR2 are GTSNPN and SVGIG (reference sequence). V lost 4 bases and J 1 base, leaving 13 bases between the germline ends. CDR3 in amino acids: CAWTAEPHNYGYTF. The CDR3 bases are TGTGCCTGGACGGCGGAACCCCATAACTATGGCTACACCTTC.

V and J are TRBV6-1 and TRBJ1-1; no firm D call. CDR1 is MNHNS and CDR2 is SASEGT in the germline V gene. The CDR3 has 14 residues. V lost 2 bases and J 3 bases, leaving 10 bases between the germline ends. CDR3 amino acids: CASSETGLYTEAFF. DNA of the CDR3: TGTGCCAGCAGTGAAACGGGGTTGTACACTGAAGCTTTCTTT.

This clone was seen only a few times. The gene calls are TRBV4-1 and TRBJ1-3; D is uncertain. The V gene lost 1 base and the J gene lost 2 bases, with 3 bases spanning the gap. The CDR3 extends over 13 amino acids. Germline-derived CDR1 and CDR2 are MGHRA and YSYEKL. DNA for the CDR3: TGCGCCAGCAGCCAAGGAGCTGGAAACACCATATATTTT. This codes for CASSQGAGNTIYF.

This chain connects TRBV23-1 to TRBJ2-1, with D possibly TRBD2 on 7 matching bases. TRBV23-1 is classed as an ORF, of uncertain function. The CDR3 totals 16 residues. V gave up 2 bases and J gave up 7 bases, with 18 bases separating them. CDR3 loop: CASSQRKGGRVNEQFF. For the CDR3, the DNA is TGCGCCAGCAGTCAAAGGAAGGGGGGGCGGGTAAATGAGCAGTTCTTC.

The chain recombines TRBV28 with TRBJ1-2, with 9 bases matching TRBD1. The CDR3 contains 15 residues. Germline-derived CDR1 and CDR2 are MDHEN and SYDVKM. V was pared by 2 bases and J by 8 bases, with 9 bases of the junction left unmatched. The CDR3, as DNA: TGTGCCAGCAGTTTAATCGGTGGGACAGGGTACGGCTACACCTTC. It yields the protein CASSLIGGTGYGYTF.

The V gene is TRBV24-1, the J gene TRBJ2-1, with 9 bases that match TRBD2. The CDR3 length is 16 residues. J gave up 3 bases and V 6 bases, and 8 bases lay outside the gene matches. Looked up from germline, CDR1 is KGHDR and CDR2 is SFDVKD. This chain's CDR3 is CATSTFLREGYNEQFF. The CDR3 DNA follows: TGTGCCACCAGTACCTTTCTGCGGGAGGGCTACAATGAGCAGTTCTTC.

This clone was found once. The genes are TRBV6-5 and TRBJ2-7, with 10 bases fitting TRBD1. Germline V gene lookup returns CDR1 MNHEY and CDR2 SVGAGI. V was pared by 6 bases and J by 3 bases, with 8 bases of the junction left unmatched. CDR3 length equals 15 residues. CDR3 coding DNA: TGTGCCAGCAGCTCTCCGGGACAGGGGTTCTACGAGCAGTACTTC. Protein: CASSSPGQGFYEQYF.

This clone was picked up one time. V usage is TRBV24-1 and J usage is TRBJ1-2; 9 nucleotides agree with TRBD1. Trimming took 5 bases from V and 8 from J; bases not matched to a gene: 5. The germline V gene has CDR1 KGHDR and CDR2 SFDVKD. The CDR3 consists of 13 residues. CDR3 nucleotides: TGTGCCACCAGTGCCCAGACAGGGGGAGGCTACACCTTC. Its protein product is CATSAQTGGGYTF.

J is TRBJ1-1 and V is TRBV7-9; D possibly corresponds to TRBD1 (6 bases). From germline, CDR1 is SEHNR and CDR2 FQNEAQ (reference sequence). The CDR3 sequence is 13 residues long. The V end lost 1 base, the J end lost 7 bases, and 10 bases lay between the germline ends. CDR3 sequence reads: CASSLVPQGEAFF. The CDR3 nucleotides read TGTGCCAGCAGCTTAGTCCCACAGGGTGAAGCTTTCTTT.

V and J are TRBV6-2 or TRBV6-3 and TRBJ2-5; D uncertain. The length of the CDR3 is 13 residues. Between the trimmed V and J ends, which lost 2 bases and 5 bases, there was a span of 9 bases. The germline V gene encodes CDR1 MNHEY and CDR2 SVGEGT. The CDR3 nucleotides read TGTGCCAGCAGTTACCCCTTGGGCGAGACCCAGTACTTC. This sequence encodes CASSYPLGETQYF.

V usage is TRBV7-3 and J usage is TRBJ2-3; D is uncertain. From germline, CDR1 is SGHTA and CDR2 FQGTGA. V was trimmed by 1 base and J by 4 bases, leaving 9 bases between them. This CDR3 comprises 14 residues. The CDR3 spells CASSLNPNSDTQYF. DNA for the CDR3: TGTGCCAGCAGCTTAAACCCTAATTCAGATACGCAGTATTTT.

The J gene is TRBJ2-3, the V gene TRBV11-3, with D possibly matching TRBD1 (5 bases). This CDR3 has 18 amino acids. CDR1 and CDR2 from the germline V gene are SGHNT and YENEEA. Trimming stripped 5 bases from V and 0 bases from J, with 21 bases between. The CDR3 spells CASSHPGQGESSTDTQYF. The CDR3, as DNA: TGTGCCAGCAGCCATCCGGGCCAGGGCGAATCCAGCACAGATACGCAGTATTTT.

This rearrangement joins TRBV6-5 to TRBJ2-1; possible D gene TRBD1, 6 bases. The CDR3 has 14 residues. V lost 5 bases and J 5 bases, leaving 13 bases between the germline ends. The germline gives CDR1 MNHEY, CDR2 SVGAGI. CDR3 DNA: TGTGCCAGCAGTACCGGACAGACCGACAATGAGCAGTTCTTC. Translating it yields CASSTGQTDNEQFF.

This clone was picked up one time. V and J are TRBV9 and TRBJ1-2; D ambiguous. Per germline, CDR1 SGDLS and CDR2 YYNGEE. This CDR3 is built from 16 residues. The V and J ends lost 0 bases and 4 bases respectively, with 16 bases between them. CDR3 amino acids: CASSVGPNSDRYGYTF. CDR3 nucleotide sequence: TGTGCCAGCAGCGTAGGCCCTAACAGTGATCGCTATGGCTACACCTTC.

CDR3 bases: TGTGCCAGCAGCTCGCAGTTAGGACAGGGGATTCCCCATGGCTACACCTTC. Translated, it gives CASSSQLGQGIPHGYTF. The chain is built from TRBV11-2 and TRBJ1-2, with TRBD1 matching over 9 bases. The germline CDR1 and CDR2 sequences are SGHAT and FQNNGV. The CDR3 is 17 amino acids. Losses at the gene ends were 4 bases for V and 6 bases for J; bases not matched to a gene: 15.

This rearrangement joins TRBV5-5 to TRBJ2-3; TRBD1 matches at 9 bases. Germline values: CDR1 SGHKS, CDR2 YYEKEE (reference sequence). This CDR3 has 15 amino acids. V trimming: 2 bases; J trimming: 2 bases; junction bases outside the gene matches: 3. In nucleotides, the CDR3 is TGTGCCAGCAGCTTCCGGGACAGGGTCACAGATACGCAGTATTTT. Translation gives CASSFRDRVTDTQYF.

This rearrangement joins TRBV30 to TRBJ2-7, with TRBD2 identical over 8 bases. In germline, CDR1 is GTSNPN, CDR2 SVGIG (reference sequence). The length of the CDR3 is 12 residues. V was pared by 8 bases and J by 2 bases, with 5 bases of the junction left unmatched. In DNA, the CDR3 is TGTGCCCCACGGACTAGCCCCTACGAGCAGTACTTC. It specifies CAPRTSPYEQYF.

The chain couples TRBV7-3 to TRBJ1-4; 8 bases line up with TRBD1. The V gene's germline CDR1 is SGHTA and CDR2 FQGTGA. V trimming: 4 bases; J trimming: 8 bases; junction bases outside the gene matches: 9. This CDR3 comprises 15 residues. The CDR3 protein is CASSSPDREKEKLFF. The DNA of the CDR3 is TGTGCCAGCAGCTCCCCGGACAGGGAGAAAGAAAAACTGTTTTTT.

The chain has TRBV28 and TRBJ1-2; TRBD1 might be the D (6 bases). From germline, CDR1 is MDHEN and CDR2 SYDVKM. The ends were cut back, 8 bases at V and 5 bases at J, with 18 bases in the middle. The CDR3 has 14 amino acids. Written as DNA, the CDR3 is TGTGCCAGCCTCTTACAGGGCGGGGGTTATGGCTACACCTTC. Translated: CASLLQGGGYGYTF.